Only a few counts were recorded for the clone carrying this T cell receptor (beta chain). CDR3 length: 13 amino acids. V shed 8 bases and J shed 0 bases, with 8 bases lying between them. This record belongs to a study of blood T cell repertoires in COVID-19. Study-level background: The cDNA or gDNA used as material had been derived from T cells, B-cell-depleted T cells, or PBMCs.

Study processing details: Reference gene primer amplification in the assay estimated nucleated cell counts. Sequencing used immunoSEQ multiplex PCR; TCRdb keeps in-frame clones, though not all of them. Clone size and the V and J calls come from that table; the DNA yielded D and trimming. The table shows a few hundred thousand clones, with more than 70% occurring only once. The sample comprised peripheral blood. The rearrangement links TRBV12-3 or TRBV12-4 to TRBJ2-1, with TRBD1 as a possible D gene (5 bases). This clonotype was obtained from a woman aged 30 to 39 with COVID-19, enrolled during active disease. The CDR3 loop is CASGAGSYNEQFF. CDR3 nucleotide sequence: TGTGCCAGCGGGGCCGGCTCCTACAATGAGCAGTTCTTC.